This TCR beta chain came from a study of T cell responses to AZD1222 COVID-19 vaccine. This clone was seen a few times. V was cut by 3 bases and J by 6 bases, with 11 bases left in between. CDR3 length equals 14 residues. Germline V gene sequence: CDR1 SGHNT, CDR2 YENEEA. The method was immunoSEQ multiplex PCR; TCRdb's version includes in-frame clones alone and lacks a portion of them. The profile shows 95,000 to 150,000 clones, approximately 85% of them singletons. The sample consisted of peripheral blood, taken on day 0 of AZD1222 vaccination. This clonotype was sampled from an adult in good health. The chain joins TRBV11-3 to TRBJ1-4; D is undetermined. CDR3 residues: CASSLGRMDEKLFF. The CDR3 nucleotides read TGTGCCAGCAGCTTGGGTCGTATGGATGAAAAACTGTTTTTT. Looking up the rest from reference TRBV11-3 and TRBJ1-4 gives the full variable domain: EAGVVQSPRYKIIEKKQPVAFWCNPISGHNTLYWYLQNLGQGPELLIRYENEEAVDDSQLPKDRFSAERLKGVDSTLKIQPAELGDSAVYLCASSLGRMDEKLFFGSGTQLSVL.